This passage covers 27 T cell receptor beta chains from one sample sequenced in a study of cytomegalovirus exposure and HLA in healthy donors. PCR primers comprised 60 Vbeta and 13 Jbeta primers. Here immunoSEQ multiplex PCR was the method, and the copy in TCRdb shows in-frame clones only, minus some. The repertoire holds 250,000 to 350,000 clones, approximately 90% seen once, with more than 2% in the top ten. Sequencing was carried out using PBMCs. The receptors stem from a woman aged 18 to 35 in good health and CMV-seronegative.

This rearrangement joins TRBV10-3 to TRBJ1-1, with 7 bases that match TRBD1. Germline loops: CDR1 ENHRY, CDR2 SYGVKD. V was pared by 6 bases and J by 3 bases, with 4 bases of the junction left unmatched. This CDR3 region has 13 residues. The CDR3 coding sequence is TGTGCCATCAGAAACACAGGGGACACTGAAGCTTTCTTT. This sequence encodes CAIRNTGDTEAFF.

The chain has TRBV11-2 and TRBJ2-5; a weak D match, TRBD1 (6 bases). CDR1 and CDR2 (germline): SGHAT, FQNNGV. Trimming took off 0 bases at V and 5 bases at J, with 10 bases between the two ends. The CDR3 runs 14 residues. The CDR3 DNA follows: TGTGCCAGCAGCTTAGATTTGGGGGCGGAGACCCAGTACTTC. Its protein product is CASSLDLGAETQYF.

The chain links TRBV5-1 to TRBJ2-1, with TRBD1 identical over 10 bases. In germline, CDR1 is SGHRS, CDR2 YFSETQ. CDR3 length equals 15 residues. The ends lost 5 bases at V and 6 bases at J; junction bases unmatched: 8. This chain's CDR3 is CASSRGDRGLNEQFF. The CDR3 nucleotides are TGCGCCAGCAGTAGGGGGGACAGGGGTCTCAATGAGCAGTTCTTC. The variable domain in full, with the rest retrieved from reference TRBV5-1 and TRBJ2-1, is KAGVTQTPRYLIKTRGQQVTLSCSPISGHRSVSWYQQTPGQGLQFLFEYFSETQRNKGNFPGRFSGRQFSNSRSEMNVSTLELGDSALYLCASSRGDRGLNEQFFGPGTRLTVL.

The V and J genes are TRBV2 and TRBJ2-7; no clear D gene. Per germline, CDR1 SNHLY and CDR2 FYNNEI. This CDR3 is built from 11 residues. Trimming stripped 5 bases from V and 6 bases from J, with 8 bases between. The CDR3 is CASSLLGEQYF. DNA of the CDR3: TGTGCCAGCAGTCTTCTAGGCGAGCAGTACTTC.

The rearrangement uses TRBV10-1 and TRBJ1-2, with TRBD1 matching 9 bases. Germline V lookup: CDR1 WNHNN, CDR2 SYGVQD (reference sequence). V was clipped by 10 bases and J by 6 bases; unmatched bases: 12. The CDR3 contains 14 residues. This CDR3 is CAIPPGQGTHGYTF. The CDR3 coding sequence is TGCGCCATCCCTCCGGGACAGGGTACCCATGGCTACACCTTC.

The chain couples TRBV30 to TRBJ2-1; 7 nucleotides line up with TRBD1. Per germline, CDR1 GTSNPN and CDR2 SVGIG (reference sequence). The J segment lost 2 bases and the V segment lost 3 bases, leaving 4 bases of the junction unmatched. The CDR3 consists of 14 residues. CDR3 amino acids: CAWRYGTAYNEQFF. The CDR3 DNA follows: TGTGCCTGGAGATATGGGACAGCCTACAATGAGCAGTTCTTC.

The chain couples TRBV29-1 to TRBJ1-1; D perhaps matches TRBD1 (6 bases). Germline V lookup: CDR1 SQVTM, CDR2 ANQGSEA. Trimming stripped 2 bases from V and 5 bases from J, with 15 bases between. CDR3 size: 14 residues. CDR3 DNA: TGCAGCGTTGAATCGCGGGGGCTGGGGACTGAAGCTTTCTTT. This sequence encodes CSVESRGLGTEAFF. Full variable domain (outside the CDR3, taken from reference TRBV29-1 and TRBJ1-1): SAVISQKPSRDICQRGTSLTIQCQVDSQVTMMFWYRQQPGQSLTLIATANQGSEATYESGFVIDKFPISRPNLTFSTLTVSNMSPEDSSIYLCSVESRGLGTEAFFGQGTRLTVV.

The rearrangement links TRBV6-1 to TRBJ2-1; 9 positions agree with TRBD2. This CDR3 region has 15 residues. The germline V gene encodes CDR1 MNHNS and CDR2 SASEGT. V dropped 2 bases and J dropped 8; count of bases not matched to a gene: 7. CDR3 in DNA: TGTGCCAGCAGTGAATCTGCGGGGGGGCCCGATGAGCAGTTCTTC. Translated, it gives CASSESAGGPDEQFF.

The CDR3 spells CAWSRGQGGYNSPLHF. The DNA of the CDR3 is TGTGCCTGGAGTCGTGGACAGGGGGGATATAATTCACCCCTCCACTTT. J is TRBJ1-6 and V is TRBV30; TRBD1 aligns across 10 bases. Trimming took 2 bases from V and 4 from J; bases not matched to a gene: 5. CDR1 is GTSNPN and CDR2 is SVGIG in the germline V gene (reference sequence). This CDR3 is built from 16 residues.

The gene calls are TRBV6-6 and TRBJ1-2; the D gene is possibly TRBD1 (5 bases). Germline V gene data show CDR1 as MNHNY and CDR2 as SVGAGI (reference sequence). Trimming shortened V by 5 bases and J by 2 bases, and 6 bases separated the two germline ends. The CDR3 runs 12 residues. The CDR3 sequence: CASSDRNYGYTF. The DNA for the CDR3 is TGTGCCAGCAGTGACAGAAACTATGGCTACACCTTC.

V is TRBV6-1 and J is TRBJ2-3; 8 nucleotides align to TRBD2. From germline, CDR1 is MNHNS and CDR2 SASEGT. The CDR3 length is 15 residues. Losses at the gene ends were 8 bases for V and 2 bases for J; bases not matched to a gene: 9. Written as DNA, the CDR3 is TGTGCCAGCGGAGGCGGACTAGCCCTCACAGATACGCAGTATTTT. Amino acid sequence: CASGGGLALTDTQYF.

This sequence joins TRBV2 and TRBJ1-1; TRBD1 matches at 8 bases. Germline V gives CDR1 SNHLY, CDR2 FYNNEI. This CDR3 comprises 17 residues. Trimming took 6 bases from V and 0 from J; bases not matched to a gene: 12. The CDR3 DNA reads TGTGCCAGCAGCCAACCGCTCGGGACAGGCATGAACACTGAAGCTTTCTTT. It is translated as CASSQPLGTGMNTEAFF.

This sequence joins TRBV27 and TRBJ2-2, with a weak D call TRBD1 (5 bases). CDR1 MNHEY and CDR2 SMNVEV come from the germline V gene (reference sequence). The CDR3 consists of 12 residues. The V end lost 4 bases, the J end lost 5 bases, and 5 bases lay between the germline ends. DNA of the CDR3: TGTGCCAGCAGTTGGACAACCGGGGAGCTGTTTTTT. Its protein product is CASSWTTGELFF.

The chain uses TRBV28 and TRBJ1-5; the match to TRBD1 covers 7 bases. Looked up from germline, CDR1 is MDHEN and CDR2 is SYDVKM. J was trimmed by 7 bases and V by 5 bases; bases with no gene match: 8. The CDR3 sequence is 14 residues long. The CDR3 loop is CASSITGEGQPQHF. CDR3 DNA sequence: TGTGCCAGCAGTATCACAGGGGAAGGACAGCCCCAGCATTTT.

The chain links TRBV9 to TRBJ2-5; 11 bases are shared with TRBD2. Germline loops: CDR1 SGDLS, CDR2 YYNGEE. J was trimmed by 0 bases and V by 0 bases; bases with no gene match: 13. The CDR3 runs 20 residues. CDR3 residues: CASSVGLSGGAFENQETQYF. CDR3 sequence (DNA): TGTGCCAGCAGCGTAGGTCTTAGCGGGGGGGCCTTTGAGAACCAAGAGACCCAGTACTTC.

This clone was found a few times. The CDR3 protein is CASSSPQGGIAYNEQFF. DNA of the CDR3: TGTGCCAGTAGTAGCCCTCAAGGGGGCATTGCCTACAATGAGCAGTTCTTC. This rearrangement joins TRBV19 to TRBJ2-1; 7 nucleotides align to TRBD1. J gave up 2 bases and V 4 bases, and 11 bases lay outside the gene matches. Looked up from germline, CDR1 is LNHDA and CDR2 is SQIVND (reference sequence). CDR3 size: 17 residues.

CDR3 sequence reads: CAWSPSGEAFF. The CDR3 DNA reads TGTGCCTGGAGTCCGTCAGGGGAAGCTTTCTTT. The V gene is TRBV30, the J gene TRBJ1-1; maybe TRBD1 (5 bases). The CDR3 runs 11 residues. The germline V gene has CDR1 GTSNPN and CDR2 SVGIG (reference sequence). Deletions cut 2 bases from V and 8 bases from J, with 9 bases between.

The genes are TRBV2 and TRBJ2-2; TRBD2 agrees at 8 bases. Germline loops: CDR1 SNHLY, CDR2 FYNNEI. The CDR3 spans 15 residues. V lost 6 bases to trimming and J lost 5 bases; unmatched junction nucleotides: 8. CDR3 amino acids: CASSGGGSRTGELFF. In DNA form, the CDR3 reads TGTGCCAGCAGCGGGGGGGGATCGAGGACCGGGGAGCTGTTTTTT.

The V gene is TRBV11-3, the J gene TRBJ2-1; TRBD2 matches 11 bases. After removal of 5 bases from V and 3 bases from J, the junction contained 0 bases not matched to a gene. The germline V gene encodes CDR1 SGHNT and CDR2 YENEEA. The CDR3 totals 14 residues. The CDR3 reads CASSLAGGYNEQFF. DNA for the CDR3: TGTGCCAGCAGCCTAGCGGGGGGCTACAATGAGCAGTTCTTC.

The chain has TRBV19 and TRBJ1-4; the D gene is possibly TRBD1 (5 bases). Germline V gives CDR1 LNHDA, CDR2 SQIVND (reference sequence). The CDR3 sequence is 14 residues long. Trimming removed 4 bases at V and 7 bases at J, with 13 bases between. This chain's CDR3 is CASSTQGLGEKLFF. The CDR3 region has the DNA TGTGCCAGTAGTACGCAGGGTCTCGGTGAAAAACTGTTTTTT.

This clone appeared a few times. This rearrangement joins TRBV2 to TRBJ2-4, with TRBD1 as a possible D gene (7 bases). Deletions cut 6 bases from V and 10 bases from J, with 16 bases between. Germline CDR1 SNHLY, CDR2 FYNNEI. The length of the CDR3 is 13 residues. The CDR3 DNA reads TGTGCCAGCAGCGACGGACAGGCGGGGATTCAGTACTTC. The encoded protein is CASSDGQAGIQYF. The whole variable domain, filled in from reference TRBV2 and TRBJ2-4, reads EPEVTQTPSHQVTQMGQEVILRCVPISNHLYFYWYRQILGQKVEFLVSFYNNEISEKSEIFDDQFSVERPDGSNFTLKIRSTKLEDSAMYFCASSDGQAGIQYFGAGTRLSVL.

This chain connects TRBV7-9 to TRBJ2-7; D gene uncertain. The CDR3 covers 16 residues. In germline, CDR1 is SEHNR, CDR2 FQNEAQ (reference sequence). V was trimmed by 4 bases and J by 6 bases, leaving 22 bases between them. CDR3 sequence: CASSSLKTVTFVEQYF. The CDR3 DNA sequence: TGTGCCAGCAGCTCACTAAAAACCGTAACTTTCGTCGAGCAGTACTTC.

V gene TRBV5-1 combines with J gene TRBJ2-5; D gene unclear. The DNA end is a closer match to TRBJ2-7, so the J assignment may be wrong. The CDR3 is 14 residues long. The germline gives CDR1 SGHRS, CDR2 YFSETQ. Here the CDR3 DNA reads TGCGCCAGCAGCTTTAATCCGGGTGGGTACGAGCAGTACTTC. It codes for CASSFNPGGYEQYF.

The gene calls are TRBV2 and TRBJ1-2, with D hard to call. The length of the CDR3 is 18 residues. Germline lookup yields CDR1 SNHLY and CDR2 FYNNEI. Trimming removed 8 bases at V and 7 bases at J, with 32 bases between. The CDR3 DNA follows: TGTGCCAGCTATACCCCCCGGAGACAAACGGAGGTTCTTGGTGGCTACACCTTC. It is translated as CASYTPRRQTEVLGGYTF.

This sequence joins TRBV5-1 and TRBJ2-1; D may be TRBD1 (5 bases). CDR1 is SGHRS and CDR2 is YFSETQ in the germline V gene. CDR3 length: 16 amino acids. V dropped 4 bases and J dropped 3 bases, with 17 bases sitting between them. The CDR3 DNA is TGCGCCAGCAGCCCCCTGAGTGGGGCCTTCTACAATGAGCAGTTCTTC. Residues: CASSPLSGAFYNEQFF.

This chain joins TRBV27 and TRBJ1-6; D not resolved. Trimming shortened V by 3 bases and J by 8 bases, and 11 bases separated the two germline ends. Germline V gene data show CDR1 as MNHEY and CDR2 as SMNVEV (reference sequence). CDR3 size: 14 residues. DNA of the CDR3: TGTGCCAGCAGTTTGGCAGAATCTTATTCACCCCTCCACTTT. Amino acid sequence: CASSLAESYSPLHF.

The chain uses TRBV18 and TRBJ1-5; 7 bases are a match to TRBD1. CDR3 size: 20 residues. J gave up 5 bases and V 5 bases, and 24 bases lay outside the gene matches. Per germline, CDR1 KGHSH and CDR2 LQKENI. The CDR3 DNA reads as TGTGCCAGCTCATCACTTCGGACGGGGTCTATCGACAGGGCGGATCAGCCCCAGCATTTT. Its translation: CASSSLRTGSIDRADQPQHF.